Described below is a single TCR beta chain sequence and its context. The antigen remains undetermined. The sample is drawn from a study of cytomegalovirus exposure and HLA in healthy donors. Regarding the study as a whole: The study designated 150 or so TCR beta chains cytomegalovirus-associated.

Here immunoSEQ multiplex PCR was the method, and the copy in TCRdb shows in-frame clones only, minus some. The table shows around 300,000 clones, with around 89% occurring only once. With V trimmed by 5 bases and J by 0 bases, 8 bases remained unmatched. This CDR3 has 17 residues. Germline CDR1 LNHDA, CDR2 SQIVND (reference sequence). This TCR was recovered from a woman between 18 and 29 years old in good health and CMV-seronegative. Sequences were obtained from PBMCs. The genes are TRBV19 and TRBJ2-2, with TRBD2 matching over 8 bases. The DNA of the CDR3 is TGTGCCAGTAGTCTCCCGAGACTAGCGACGAACACCGGGGAGCTGTTTTTT. Its protein is CASSLPRLATNTGELFF.